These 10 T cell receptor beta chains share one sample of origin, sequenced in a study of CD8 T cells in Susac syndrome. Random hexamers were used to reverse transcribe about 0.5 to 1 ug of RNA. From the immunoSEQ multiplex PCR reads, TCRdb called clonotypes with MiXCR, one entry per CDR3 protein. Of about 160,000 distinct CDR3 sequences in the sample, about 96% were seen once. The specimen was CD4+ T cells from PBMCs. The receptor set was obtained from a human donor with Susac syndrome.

CDR3 nucleotides: TGTGCCAGCTCACCAATCGGGAGCATACGGGAGACCCAGTACTTC. It yields the protein CASSPIGSIRETQYF. This rearrangement joins TRBV18 to TRBJ2-5; D is perhaps TRBD2 (6 bases). Germline V CDR1 and CDR2: KGHSH, LQKENI. V lost 2 bases and J 5 bases, leaving 15 bases between the germline ends. This CDR3 contains 15 residues.

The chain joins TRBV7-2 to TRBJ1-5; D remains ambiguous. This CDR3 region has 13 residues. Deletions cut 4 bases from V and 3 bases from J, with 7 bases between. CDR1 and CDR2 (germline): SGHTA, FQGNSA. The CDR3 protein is CASSSRNNQPQHF. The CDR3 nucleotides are TGTGCCAGCAGCTCCAGAAACAATCAGCCCCAGCATTTT.

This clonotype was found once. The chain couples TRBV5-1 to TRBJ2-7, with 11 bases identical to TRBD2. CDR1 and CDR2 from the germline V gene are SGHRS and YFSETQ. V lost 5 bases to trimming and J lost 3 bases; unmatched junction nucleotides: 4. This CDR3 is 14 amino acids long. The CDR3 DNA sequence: TGCGCCAGCAGGGGGACTAGCGGATTCTACGAGCAGTACTTC. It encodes CASRGTSGFYEQYF.

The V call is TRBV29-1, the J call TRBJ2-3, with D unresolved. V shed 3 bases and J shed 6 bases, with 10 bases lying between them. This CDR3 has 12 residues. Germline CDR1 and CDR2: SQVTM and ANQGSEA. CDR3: CSVDGLADTQYF. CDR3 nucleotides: TGCAGCGTTGATGGGTTGGCTGATACGCAGTATTTT.

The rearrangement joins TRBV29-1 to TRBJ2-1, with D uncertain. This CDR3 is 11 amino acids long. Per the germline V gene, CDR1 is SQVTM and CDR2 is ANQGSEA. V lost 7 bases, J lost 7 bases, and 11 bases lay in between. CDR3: CSAKGWNEQFF. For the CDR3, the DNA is TGCAGCGCCAAGGGCTGGAATGAGCAGTTCTTC.

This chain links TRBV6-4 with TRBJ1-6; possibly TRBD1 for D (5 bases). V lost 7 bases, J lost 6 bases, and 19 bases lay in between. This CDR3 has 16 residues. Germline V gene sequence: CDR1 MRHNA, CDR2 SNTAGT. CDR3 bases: TGTGCCAGCATCGAGGGACCGGGAGACTTTAATTCACCCCTCCACTTT. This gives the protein CASIEGPGDFNSPLHF.

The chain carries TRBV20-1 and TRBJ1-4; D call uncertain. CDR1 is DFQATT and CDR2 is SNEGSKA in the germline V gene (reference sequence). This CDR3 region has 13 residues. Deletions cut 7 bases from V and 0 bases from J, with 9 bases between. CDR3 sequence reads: CSVPQSTNEKLFF. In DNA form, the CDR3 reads TGCAGTGTACCACAGTCAACTAATGAAAAACTGTTTTTT.

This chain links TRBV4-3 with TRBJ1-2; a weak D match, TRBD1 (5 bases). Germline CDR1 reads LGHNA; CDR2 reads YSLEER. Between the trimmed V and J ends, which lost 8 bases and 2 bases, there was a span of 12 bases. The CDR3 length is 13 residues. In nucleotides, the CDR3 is TGCGCCAGCCGGGCAGGGACCAACTATGGCTACACCTTC. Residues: CASRAGTNYGYTF.

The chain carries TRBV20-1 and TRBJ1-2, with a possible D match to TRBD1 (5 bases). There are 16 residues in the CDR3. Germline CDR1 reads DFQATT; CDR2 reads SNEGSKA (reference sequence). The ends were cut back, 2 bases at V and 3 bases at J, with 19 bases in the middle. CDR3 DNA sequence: TGCAGTGCTAGAAACTCCGGGGAGGTCAGGGACTATGGCTACACCTTC. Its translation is CSARNSGEVRDYGYTF.

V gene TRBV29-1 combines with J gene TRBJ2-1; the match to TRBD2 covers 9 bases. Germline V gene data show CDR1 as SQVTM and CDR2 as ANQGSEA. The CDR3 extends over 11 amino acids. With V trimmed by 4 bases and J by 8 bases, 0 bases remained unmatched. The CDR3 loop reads CSVGLADEQFF. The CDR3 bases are TGCAGCGTTGGACTAGCGGATGAGCAGTTCTTC.